The 24 T cell receptor beta chains listed next were all sequenced from one sample in a study of early T cells in non-severe SARS-CoV-2 infection. Via MiXCR, TCRdb re-called the 5' RACE reads, giving one row per CDR3 protein. The sample yields 20,000 to 30,000 distinct CDR3 sequences, roughly 4.1% seen once. Material: whole blood. The receptors derive from an adult who was a healthcare worker with PCR-confirmed SARS-CoV-2 infection or an uninfected control (not recorded which).

Many counts were recorded for this clonotype. The chain is built from TRBV11-2 and TRBJ2-5; a possible D gene is TRBD1 (5 bases). V lost 5 bases to trimming and J lost 1 base, with 11 bases between them. Germline CDR1 reads SGHAT; CDR2 reads FQNNGV. The CDR3 spans 14 residues. The DNA for the CDR3 is TGTGCCAGCAGCCCCCGGACACGCCAAGAGACCCAGTACTTC. It is translated as CASSPRTRQETQYF.

This chain connects TRBV5-1 to TRBJ2-1; 9 nucleotides line up with TRBD1. The ends lost 2 bases at V and 5 bases at J; junction bases unmatched: 5. Germline assignment: CDR1 SGHRS and CDR2 YFSETQ. The CDR3 runs 15 residues. The CDR3 sequence is CASSFAGTGNNEQFF. As DNA, the CDR3 is TGCGCCAGCAGCTTTGCCGGGACAGGGAACAATGAGCAGTTCTTC. Full variable domain (missing parts from reference TRBV5-1 and TRBJ2-1): KAGVTQTPRYLIKTRGQQVTLSCSPISGHRSVSWYQQTPGQGLQFLFEYFSETQRNKGNFPGRFSGRQFSNSRSEMNVSTLELGDSALYLCASSFAGTGNNEQFFGPGTRLTVL.

This clonotype occurred a few times. DNA for the CDR3: TGTGCCAGCAGCCCGCAGGAGGGCGGGGGACAGCCCCAGCATTTT. Its translation is CASSPQEGGGQPQHF. V is TRBV12-3 or TRBV12-4 and J is TRBJ1-5, with a tentative D call TRBD1 (5 bases). The CDR3 is 15 residues long. Trimming cost V 6 bases and J 7 bases, with 19 bases left between them.

This clonotype was found many times. This chain links TRBV5-4 with TRBJ2-1; tentatively, D is TRBD1 or TRBD2 (5 bases each). The CDR3 has 16 amino acids. Germline CDR1 SGHNT, CDR2 YYREEE (reference sequence). V was pared by 3 bases and J by 4 bases, with 17 bases between. The CDR3 loop reads CASSSGPLVQYNEQFF. The CDR3 DNA follows: TGTGCCAGCAGCTCGGGGCCGTTAGTTCAGTACAATGAGCAGTTCTTC.

This clonotype came up many times. V and J are TRBV6-5 and TRBJ1-1; a possible D gene is TRBD1 (6 bases). This CDR3 is built from 14 residues. Trimming removed 7 bases from V and 1 base from J, with 13 bases in between. From germline, CDR1 is MNHEY and CDR2 SVGAGI. CDR3 DNA sequence: TGTGCCAGCAACCCGGCAGGGGAGAACACTGAAGCTTTCTTT. Encoded protein: CASNPAGENTEAFF.

This rearrangement joins TRBV6-5 to TRBJ2-1; 13 bases match TRBD2. This CDR3 has 15 amino acids. Germline V gives CDR1 MNHEY, CDR2 SVGAGI. Trimming at V came to 2 bases and at J to 7 bases, leaving 2 bases not matched to a gene. The DNA for the CDR3 is TGTGCCAGCAGTTACCGGACTAGCGGGAGAAATGAGCAGTTCTTC. As protein: CASSYRTSGRNEQFF.

There are many counts of this clonotype. The chain employs TRBV18 and TRBJ2-1, with D maybe TRBD2 (5 bases). Trimming removed 4 bases from V and 4 bases from J, with 14 bases in between. Looked up from germline, CDR1 is KGHSH and CDR2 is LQKENI. The CDR3 contains 15 residues. The chain's CDR3 is CASSRGISGYNEQFF. CDR3 DNA: TGTGCCAGCTCACGAGGGATCTCGGGGTACAATGAGCAGTTCTTC. The whole variable domain, filled in from reference TRBV18 and TRBJ2-1, reads NAGVMQNPRHLVRRRGQEARLRCSPMKGHSHVYWYRQLPEEGLKFMVYLQKENIIDESGMPKERFSAEFPKEGPSILRIQQVVRGDSAAYFCASSRGISGYNEQFFGPGTRLTVL.

The chain links TRBV2 to TRBJ2-1; no clear D. The CDR3 extends over 11 amino acids. Per the germline V gene, CDR1 is SNHLY and CDR2 is FYNNEI. Trimming took 6 bases from V and 10 from J, leaving 10 bases between them. CDR3: CASRYSLEQFF. The CDR3, as DNA: TGTGCCAGCAGGTACAGTCTGGAGCAGTTCTTC.

V and J are TRBV5-1 and TRBJ1-6; a possible D gene is TRBD1 (5 bases). The length of the CDR3 is 16 residues. Trimming cost V 0 bases and J 5 bases, with 12 bases left between them. Germline V gene data show CDR1 as SGHRS and CDR2 as YFSETQ. DNA for the CDR3: TGCGCCAGCAGCTTGGGGAGACAAGGGGATAATTCACCCCTCCACTTT. Translation: CASSLGRQGDNSPLHF. The whole variable domain, remainder taken from reference TRBV5-1 and TRBJ1-6, is KAGVTQTPRYLIKTRGQQVTLSCSPISGHRSVSWYQQTPGQGLQFLFEYFSETQRNKGNFPGRFSGRQFSNSRSEMNVSTLELGDSALYLCASSLGRQGDNSPLHFGNGTRLTVT.

This clonotype was counted ten times or more. V and J are TRBV10-2 and TRBJ1-1, with 11 bases matching TRBD1. The CDR3 is 15 amino acids. Trimming removed 6 bases from V and 5 bases from J; junction bases left unmatched: 8. Germline V gene sequence: CDR1 WSHSY, CDR2 SAAADI. In DNA form, the CDR3 reads TGCGCCAGCAGCCTGACCGGGACAGGGGGTACTGAAGCTTTCTTT. Protein: CASSLTGTGGTEAFF.

The chain carries TRBV3-1 and TRBJ1-1, with 10 bases that match TRBD1. The CDR3 contains 13 residues. The germline gives CDR1 LGHDT, CDR2 YNNKEL (reference sequence). V shed 4 bases and J 7 bases; nucleotides not matched to a gene: 3. This CDR3 reads CASSRDRGFEAFF. CDR3 in DNA: TGTGCCAGCAGCCGGGACAGGGGATTTGAAGCTTTCTTT.

This clonotype counts as medium-sized. The chain carries TRBV18 and TRBJ2-7; D not resolved. CDR3 length: 15 amino acids. Trimming pared 0 bases from V and 0 bases from J, leaving 9 bases between. Per the germline V gene, CDR1 is KGHSH and CDR2 is LQKENI. This CDR3 is CASSPPSSSSYEQYF. The CDR3, as DNA: TGTGCCAGCTCACCACCGAGTAGTAGCTCCTACGAGCAGTACTTC.

This clonotype has at least ten counts. CDR3 amino acids: CSARDGSGSSYNEQFF. CDR3 nucleotides: TGCAGTGCTAGAGATGGGAGCGGGAGCTCCTACAATGAGCAGTTCTTC. This chain uses TRBV20-1 with TRBJ2-1, with TRBD2 identical over 8 bases. Unmatched junction bases numbered 4, after V lost 0 bases and J lost 0 bases. This CDR3 spans 16 amino acids. The germline V gene has CDR1 DFQATT and CDR2 SNEGSKA (reference sequence).

Many counts were recorded for this clonotype. The V call is TRBV20-1, the J call TRBJ1-5; D gene ambiguous. Germline V gives CDR1 DFQATT, CDR2 SNEGSKA (reference sequence). V was clipped by 3 bases and J by 1 base, with 7 bases between them. CDR3 length: 13 amino acids. The CDR3 region is CSASPGSNQPQHF. The CDR3 bases are TGCAGTGCTAGTCCGGGAAGCAATCAGCCCCAGCATTTT.

This clonotype was recorded at least ten times. The chain combines TRBV28 with TRBJ1-1; a weak D match, TRBD1 (5 bases). CDR3 length: 14 residues. Trimming removed 6 bases at V and 5 bases at J, with 16 bases between. Germline V gene lookup returns CDR1 MDHEN and CDR2 SYDVKM. The CDR3 nucleotides are TGTGCCAGCAGCTCCGGGGCCGCGGGAACTGAAGCTTTCTTT. Residues: CASSSGAAGTEAFF.

Ten or more counts support this clonotype. The J gene is TRBJ2-7, the V gene TRBV20-1; D unresolved. The V end was cut by 1 base, the J end by 0 bases, with 7 bases between. CDR3 length: 13 residues. Germline V gives CDR1 DFQATT, CDR2 SNEGSKA (reference sequence). The CDR3: CSARVGYSYEQYF. CDR3 nucleotide sequence: TGCAGTGCTAGAGTCGGCTACTCCTACGAGCAGTACTTC.

This chain links TRBV7-6 with TRBJ1-3; 8 bases agree with TRBD1. The CDR3 is 14 residues long. Germline V gene lookup returns CDR1 SGHVS and CDR2 FNYEAQ. The V segment lost 5 bases and the J segment 4 bases; nucleotides outside the gene matches: 4. The CDR3 here is CASSQRTGGNTIYF. In nucleotides, the CDR3 is TGTGCCAGCAGCCAAAGGACAGGGGGAAACACCATATATTTT.

This clonotype was recorded many times. The chain couples TRBV5-6 to TRBJ2-2; D gene uncertain. The CDR3 is 12 amino acids. Trimming took off 2 bases at V and 3 bases at J, with 2 bases between the two ends. Germline CDR1 SGHDT, CDR2 YYEEEE. The CDR3 DNA follows: TGTGCCAGCAGCTTAGACACCGGGGAGCTGTTTTTT. Translating it yields CASSLDTGELFF.

There are many counts of this clonotype. This chain connects TRBV7-8 to TRBJ1-1, with D perhaps TRBD1 (5 bases). Per the germline V gene, CDR1 is SGHVS and CDR2 is FQNEAQ. The CDR3 spans 15 residues. Trimming cost V 0 bases and J 1 base, with 9 bases left between them. The CDR3 sequence: CASSLALGTNTEAFF. Here the CDR3 DNA reads TGTGCCAGCAGCTTAGCGCTGGGGACGAACACTGAAGCTTTCTTT.

This clonotype was counted at least ten times. The chain has TRBV9 and TRBJ2-1; maybe TRBD2 (6 bases). This CDR3 has 15 amino acids. Germline V gene sequence: CDR1 SGDLS, CDR2 YYNGEE. Trimming pared 0 bases from V and 10 bases from J, leaving 17 bases between. DNA of the CDR3: TGTGCCAGCAGCGTAGGGAGGGGACTCTACCGCGAGCAGTTCTTC. Amino acid sequence: CASSVGRGLYREQFF.

The table lists this clonotype with many counts. The chain links TRBV28 to TRBJ2-7, with 11 bases matching TRBD1. CDR1 and CDR2 (germline): MDHEN, SYDVKM. The junction had 5 bases not matched to a gene; V was cut back by 6 bases and J by 1 base. This CDR3 spans 15 amino acids. CDR3 bases: TGTGCCAGCAGCATAGGGACAGGGGGTTCCTACGAGCAGTACTTC. This encodes CASSIGTGGSYEQYF.

The CDR3 region has the DNA TGTGCCAGCAGCCCCTTAGAGGGGGTCCCTGGCGGCATTCAGTACTTC. Its translation: CASSPLEGVPGGIQYF. The chain recombines TRBV4-2 with TRBJ2-4, with TRBD1 as a possible D gene (6 bases). CDR1 and CDR2 (germline): LGHNA, YNFKEQ. The CDR3 has 16 amino acids. V was clipped by 4 bases and J by 9 bases, with 22 bases between them.

This clonotype was detected many times. This rearrangement joins TRBV12-3 or TRBV12-4 to TRBJ2-2, with TRBD2 identical over 7 bases. The CDR3 consists of 14 residues. Trimming at V came to 5 bases and at J to 8 bases, leaving 8 bases not matched to a gene. CDR3 coding DNA: TGTGCCAGCAGTCCGACTAGCCCCTCGGGGGAGCTGTTTTTT. The encoded protein is CASSPTSPSGELFF.

This clonotype was seen only a few times. V is TRBV11-2 and J is TRBJ2-3; 9 bases align to TRBD1. From germline, CDR1 is SGHAT and CDR2 FQNNGV. The CDR3 contains 16 residues. V gave up 3 bases and J gave up 10 bases; unmatched junction bases: 14. CDR3 sequence (DNA): TGTGCCAGCAGCTTCCGGGGACAGGGCACCCCGTCCTCGCAGTATTTT. This encodes CASSFRGQGTPSSQYF. The full variable domain, rest sourced from reference TRBV11-2 and TRBJ2-3, is EAGVAQSPRYKIIEKRQSVAFWCNPISGHATLYWYQQILGQGPKLLIQFQNNGVVDDSQLPKDRFSAERLKGVDSTLKIQPAKLEDSAVYLCASSFRGQGTPSSQYFGPGTRLTVL.